This record looks at one T cell receptor (beta chain) sequence and its context. The record originates from a study of shared T cell receptors in the human thymus. The germline V gene encodes CDR1 SGHDN and CDR2 FVKESK. This CDR3 is 17 amino acids long. The J segment lost 4 bases and the V segment lost 2 bases, leaving 11 bases of the junction unmatched. The method was immunoSEQ multiplex PCR; TCRdb's version includes in-frame clones alone and lacks a portion of them. Seen here are about 660,000 clones, roughly 88% observed once, and the top ten hold about 0.01%. The sample was also linked to a second study, of human thymus T cells. According to that study: Thymic samples were excised during corrective heart operations.

The V call is TRBV14, the J call TRBJ2-1, with TRBD2 identical over 7 bases. Sample: thymocytes. The source of this sequence is a boy younger than two with a congenital heart defect. As DNA, the CDR3 is TGTGCCAGCAGCCAATCTCGGTCGGGCGGGGGTTACAATGAGCAGTTCTTC. It specifies CASSQSRSGGGYNEQFF.